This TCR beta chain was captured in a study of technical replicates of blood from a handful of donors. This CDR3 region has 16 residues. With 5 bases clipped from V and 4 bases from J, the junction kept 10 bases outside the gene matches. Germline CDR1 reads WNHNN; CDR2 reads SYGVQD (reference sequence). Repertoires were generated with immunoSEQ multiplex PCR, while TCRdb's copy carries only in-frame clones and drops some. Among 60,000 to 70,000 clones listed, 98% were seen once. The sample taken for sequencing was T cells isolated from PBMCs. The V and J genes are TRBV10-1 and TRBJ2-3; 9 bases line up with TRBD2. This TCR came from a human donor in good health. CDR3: CASSSGGPPRADTQYF. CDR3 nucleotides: TGCGCCAGCAGTAGCGGGGGGCCCCCCCGGGCAGATACGCAGTATTTT.